Shown below are 14 T cell receptor beta chains from a single sample sequenced in a study of T cells expressing NK-cell markers. No DNA is given; TCRdb re-called the 5' RACE reads and lists each CDR3 protein once. The table lists around 380,000 distinct CDR3 sequences. The source material was blood T cells: a sorted CD56 or NKG2C T cell subset, CD4+ or CD8+ T cells, or bulk PBMC T cells (not recorded which). These receptors all stem from a woman aged 50 to 60 in good health.

The chain has TRBV9 and TRBJ2-3; TCRdb proposes TRBD2, but this gene call is untestable without DNA. The CDR3 loop spans 16 amino acids. Germline lookup yields CDR1 SGDLS and CDR2 YYNGEE. CDR3 in amino acids: CASSGGTSGRIDTQYF. The variable domain in full, completed from reference TRBV9 and TRBJ2-3, reads DSGVTQTPKHLITATGQRVTLRCSPRSGDLSVYWYQQSLDQGLQFLIQYYNGEERAKGNILERFSAQQFPDLHSELNLSSLELGDSALYFCASSGGTSGRIDTQYFGPGTRLTVL.

The V call is TRBV19, the J call TRBJ2-6. The V gene's germline CDR1 is LNHDA and CDR2 SQIVND (reference sequence). The CDR3 sequence is 16 residues long. The CDR3 loop reads CASTERQGSGANVLTF. The full variable domain, with the rest looked up from reference TRBV19 and TRBJ2-6, is DGGITQSPKYLFRKEGQNVTLSCEQNLNHDAMYWYRQDPGQGLRLIYYSQIVNDFQKGDIAEGYSVSREKKESFPLTVTSAQKNPTAFYLCASTERQGSGANVLTFGAGSRLTVL.

CDR3 protein: CATSRVGAGVYNEQFF. The chain links TRBV15 to TRBJ2-1. This CDR3 region has 16 residues. Germline V lookup: CDR1 LNHNV, CDR2 YYDKDF (reference sequence). Variable domain in full (rest from reference TRBV15 and TRBJ2-1): DAMVIQNPRYQVTQFGKPVTLSCSQTLNHNVMYWYQQKSSQAPKLLFHYYDKDFNNEADTPDNFQSRRPNTSFCFLDIRSPGLGDTAMYLCATSRVGAGVYNEQFFGPGTRLTVL.

The chain employs TRBV19 and TRBJ2-7; TCRdb's D gene call, TRBD1, goes unchecked for lack of DNA. The CDR3 runs to 16 residues. Germline V gene lookup returns CDR1 LNHDA and CDR2 SQIVND (reference sequence). CDR3 loop: CASSKDLGTLNYEQYF.

This sequence joins TRBV12-3 or TRBV12-4 and TRBJ1-5; TCRdb outputs TRBD1, but without DNA this stays unchecked. The CDR3 is made up of 18 amino acids. CDR3 in amino acids: CASTRGDTKGYSNQPQHF.

V gene TRBV2 combines with J gene TRBJ1-5. The CDR3 runs to 15 residues. CDR1 is SNHLY, CDR2 FYNNEI, per germline. CDR3 region: CASSTGFESNQPQHF.

The chain couples TRBV15 to TRBJ2-1; TCRdb calls TRBD1, which cannot be checked without DNA. Germline V gene lookup returns CDR1 LNHNV and CDR2 YYDKDF (reference sequence). The CDR3 covers 15 residues. The CDR3 loop reads CATSKSGTGLHEQFF.

The rearrangement links TRBV24-1 to TRBJ2-1; TCRdb reports TRBD1, a call that lacks DNA to check it against. Germline CDR1 KGHDR, CDR2 SFDVKD. This CDR3 comprises 15 residues. The chain's CDR3 is CATSETGGSYNEQFF.

J is TRBJ2-2 and V is TRBV5-1. The germline gives CDR1 SGHRS, CDR2 YFSETQ. The CDR3 is 15 amino acids. CDR3 in amino acids: CASSLESLGTGELFF.

The chain recombines TRBV5-1 with TRBJ1-1; checking the TCRdb D call of TRBD1 is not possible without DNA. CDR1 is SGHRS, CDR2 YFSETQ, per germline. CDR3 size: 18 residues. The CDR3: CASSLDRINPAMNTEAFF.

The chain has TRBV29-1 and TRBJ2-2. The CDR3 is 14 residues long. Germline CDR1 SQVTM, CDR2 ANQGSEA. The CDR3: CSVSGVRNTGELFF.

The CDR3 here is CSASLGAGLYEQYF. The V call is TRBV20-1, the J call TRBJ2-7; TCRdb's D call, TRBD1, is unchecked because there is no DNA. The germline gives CDR1 DFQATT, CDR2 SNEGSKA (reference sequence). The CDR3 spans 14 residues.

V and J are TRBV5-1 and TRBJ2-5; no DNA is available, so the TRBD1 call from TCRdb remains unchecked. The CDR3 is 17 residues long. Germline values: CDR1 SGHRS, CDR2 YFSETQ. Here the CDR3 reads CASSPEGQGAFWETQYF.

The rearrangement uses TRBV6-5 and TRBJ2-5; absent DNA, TCRdb's TRBD1 call cannot be checked. Germline values: CDR1 MNHEY, CDR2 SVGAGI. The CDR3 is 15 amino acids. CDR3 protein: CASSYSGAGTETQYF.